This T cell receptor (beta chain) derives from a study of Ad26.COV2.S vaccination and SARS-CoV-2 variants. As for the study in general: Donor was one of the participants in the Ad26.COV2.S arm of the COV1001 trial.

Indicated treatment: 15 to 20 received Ad26.COV2.S at low or high dose, single or two shots; 5 received placebo; per-sample allocation not given. After the first vaccine or placebo injection, samples were drawn on day 63. Libraries were prepared by immunoSEQ multiplex PCR; TCRdb keeps only in-frame clonotypes and omits some of them. The table has roughly 680,000 clones, more than 70% seen once. V shed 5 bases and J shed 4 bases, with 12 bases lying between them. The CDR3 is 13 amino acids. Germline assignment: CDR1 MNHEY and CDR2 SVGAGI. As regards this clone: Distinct nucleotide sequences in the sample also encode this CDR3.

The specimen was peripheral blood, collected in a trial of Ad26.COV2.S vaccine versus placebo. The chain joins TRBV6-5 to TRBJ2-7, with D perhaps given as TRBD1 or TRBD2 (5 bases each). The sequence derives from a person between 18 and 65 years old who received the Ad26.COV2.S COVID-19 vaccine or a placebo. The CDR3 DNA is TGTGCCAGCAGTACAACCGGGGCTTACGAGCAGTACTTC. Residues: CASSTTGAYEQYF.